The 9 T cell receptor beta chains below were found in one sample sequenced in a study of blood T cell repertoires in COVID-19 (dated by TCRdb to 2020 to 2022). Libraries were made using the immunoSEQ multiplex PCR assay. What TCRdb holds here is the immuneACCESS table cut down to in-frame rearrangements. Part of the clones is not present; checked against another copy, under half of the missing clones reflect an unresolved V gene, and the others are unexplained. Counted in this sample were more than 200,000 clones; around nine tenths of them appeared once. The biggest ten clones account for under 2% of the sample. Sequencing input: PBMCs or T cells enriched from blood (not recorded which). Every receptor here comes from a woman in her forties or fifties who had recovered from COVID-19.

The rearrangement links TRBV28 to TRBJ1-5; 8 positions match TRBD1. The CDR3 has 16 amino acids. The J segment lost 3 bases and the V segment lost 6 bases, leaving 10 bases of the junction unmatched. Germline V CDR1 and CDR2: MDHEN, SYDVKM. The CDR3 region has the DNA TGTGCCAGCAGCGTCAGGGGGCGCGCTGACAATCAGCCCCAGCATTTT. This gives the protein CASSVRGRADNQPQHF.

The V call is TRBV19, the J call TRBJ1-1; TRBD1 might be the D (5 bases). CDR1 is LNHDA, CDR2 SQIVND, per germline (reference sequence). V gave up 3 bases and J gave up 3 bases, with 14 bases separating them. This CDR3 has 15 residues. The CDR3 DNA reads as TGTGCCAGTAGTATGCTTGGGGGGAGGGACACTGAAGCTTTCTTT. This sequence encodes CASSMLGGRDTEAFF. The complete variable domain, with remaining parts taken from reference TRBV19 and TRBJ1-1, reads DGGITQSPKYLFRKEGQNVTLSCEQNLNHDAMYWYRQDPGQGLRLIYYSQIVNDFQKGDIAEGYSVSREKKESFPLTVTSAQKNPTAFYLCASSMLGGRDTEAFFGQGTRLTVV.

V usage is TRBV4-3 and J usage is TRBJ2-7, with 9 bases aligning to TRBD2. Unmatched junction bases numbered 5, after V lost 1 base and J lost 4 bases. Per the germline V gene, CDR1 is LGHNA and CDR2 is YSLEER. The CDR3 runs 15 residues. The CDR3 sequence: CASSQGISGGYEQYF. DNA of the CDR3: TGCGCCAGCAGCCAAGGAATTAGCGGGGGATACGAGCAGTACTTC.

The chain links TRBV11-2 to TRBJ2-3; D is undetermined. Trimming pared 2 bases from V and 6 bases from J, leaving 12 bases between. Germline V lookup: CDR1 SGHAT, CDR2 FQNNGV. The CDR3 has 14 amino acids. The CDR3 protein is CASSLSDTSDTQYF. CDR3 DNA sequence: TGTGCCAGCAGCTTATCCGACACATCCGATACGCAGTATTTT.

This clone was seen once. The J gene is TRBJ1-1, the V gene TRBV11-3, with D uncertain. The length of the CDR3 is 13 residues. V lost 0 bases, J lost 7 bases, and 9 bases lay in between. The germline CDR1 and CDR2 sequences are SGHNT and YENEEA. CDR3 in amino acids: CASSLEMHSEAFF. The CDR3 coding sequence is TGTGCCAGCAGCTTAGAAATGCACAGTGAAGCTTTCTTT.

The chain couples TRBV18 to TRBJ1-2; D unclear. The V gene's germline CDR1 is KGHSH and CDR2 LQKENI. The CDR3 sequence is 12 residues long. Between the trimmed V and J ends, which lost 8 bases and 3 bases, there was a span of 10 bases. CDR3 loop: CASAASDYGYTF. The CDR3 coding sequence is TGTGCCAGCGCCGCATCAGACTATGGCTACACCTTC.

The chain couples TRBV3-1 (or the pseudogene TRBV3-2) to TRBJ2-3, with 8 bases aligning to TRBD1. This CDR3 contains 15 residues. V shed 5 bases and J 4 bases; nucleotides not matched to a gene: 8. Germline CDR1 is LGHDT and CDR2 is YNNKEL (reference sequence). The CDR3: CASSTRDRYADTQYF. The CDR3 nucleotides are TGTGCCAGCAGCACCCGGGACAGGTATGCAGATACGCAGTATTTT.

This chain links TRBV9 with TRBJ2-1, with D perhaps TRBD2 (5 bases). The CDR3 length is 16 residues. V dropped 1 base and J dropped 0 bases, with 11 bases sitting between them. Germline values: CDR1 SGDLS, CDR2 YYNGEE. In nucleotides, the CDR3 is TGTGCCAGCAGCGTATCGTCGGGGAGCTCCTACAATGAGCAGTTCTTC. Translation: CASSVSSGSSYNEQFF.

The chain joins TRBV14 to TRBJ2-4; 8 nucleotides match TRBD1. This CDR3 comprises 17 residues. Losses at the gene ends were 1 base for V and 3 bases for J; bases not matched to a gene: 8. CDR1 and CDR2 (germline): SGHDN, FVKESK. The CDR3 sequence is CASSQARQGLGKNIQYF. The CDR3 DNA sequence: TGTGCCAGCAGCCAAGCGAGACAGGGGTTAGGCAAAAACATTCAGTACTTC.